A single sample gave rise to the 30 T cell receptor beta chains below, sequenced in a study of blood T cell repertoires in COVID-19. Some clones are missing from TCRdb's copy, which holds only in-frame ones; the method was immunoSEQ multiplex PCR. The table records 75,000 to 95,000 clones, 70% to 80% of them present only once. The source material was peripheral blood. These receptors came from a woman over 75 with active or convalescent COVID-19.

The CDR3 loop is CAISEFSTGNEQFF. The CDR3 DNA reads as TGTGCCATCAGTGAGTTTTCTACAGGCAATGAGCAGTTCTTC. This chain connects TRBV10-3 to TRBJ2-1; a possible D gene is TRBD1 (5 bases). Trimming removed 1 base at V and 6 bases at J, with 10 bases between. Germline V gives CDR1 ENHRY, CDR2 SYGVKD. There are 14 residues in the CDR3.

The chain uses TRBV6-2 or TRBV6-3 and TRBJ1-5, with D possibly matching TRBD1 (5 bases). Between the trimmed V and J ends, which lost 6 bases and 1 base, there was a span of 10 bases. This CDR3 spans 14 amino acids. In germline, CDR1 is MNHEY, CDR2 SVGEGT. CDR3 sequence: CASSIGQSNQPQHF. The DNA for the CDR3 is TGTGCCAGCAGCATCGGACAAAGCAATCAGCCCCAGCATTTT.

This rearrangement joins TRBV3-1 (or the pseudogene TRBV3-2) to TRBJ1-6; D is unresolved. The V gene's germline CDR1 is LGHDT and CDR2 YNNKEL (reference sequence). The CDR3 is 15 residues long. Trimming removed 6 bases at V and 0 bases at J, with 9 bases between. The CDR3 sequence is CASSYDISYNSPLHF. The CDR3 DNA is TGTGCCAGCAGTTATGACATCTCCTATAATTCACCCCTCCACTTT.

CDR3 nucleotide sequence: TGTGCCAGCTCACCATTGGCAGTCCAGGGTGTTGGGCAGTACTTC. This sequence encodes CASSPLAVQGVGQYF. This chain connects TRBV18 to TRBJ2-7; tentatively, D is TRBD1 (5 bases). Trimming cost V 2 bases and J 9 bases, with 20 bases left between them. Per the germline V gene, CDR1 is KGHSH and CDR2 is LQKENI. The CDR3 runs to 15 residues.

This clone showed up just once. CDR3 region: CASSLQTGTDTQYF. CDR3 in DNA: TGTGCCAGCAGCTTACAAACAGGCACAGATACGCAGTATTTT. The rearrangement joins TRBV7-3 to TRBJ2-3; D gene ambiguous. Germline V lookup: CDR1 SGHTA, CDR2 FQGTGA. The V end was cut by 2 bases, the J end by 1 base, with 7 bases between. This CDR3 has 14 residues. Full variable domain (outside the CDR3, taken from reference TRBV7-3 and TRBJ2-3): GAGVSQTPSNKVTEKGKYVELRCDPISGHTALYWYRQSLGQGPEFLIYFQGTGAADDSGLPNDRFFAVRPEGSVSTLKIQRTERGDSAVYLCASSLQTGTDTQYFGPGTRLTVL.

The chain joins TRBV6-5 to TRBJ2-1; TRBD2 is a possible D gene (5 bases). Between the trimmed V and J ends, which lost 0 bases and 7 bases, there was a span of 7 bases. Germline CDR1 MNHEY, CDR2 SVGAGI. There are 13 residues in the CDR3. Here the CDR3 reads CASSYSRGNEQFF. DNA for the CDR3: TGTGCCAGCAGTTACTCGAGAGGGAATGAGCAGTTCTTC.

Only a few counts were recorded for this clone. V and J are TRBV5-6 and TRBJ1-3; 7 bases align to TRBD1. V was pared by 3 bases and J by 2 bases, with 11 bases of the junction left unmatched. Germline CDR1 and CDR2: SGHDT and YYEEEE. The CDR3 is made up of 17 amino acids. The CDR3 loop is CASSYLTGNLAGNTIYF. The CDR3 DNA reads TGTGCCAGCAGCTACCTGACAGGGAACTTAGCTGGAAACACCATATATTTT.

The rearrangement uses TRBV4-3 and TRBJ1-6; D remains unclear. Germline CDR1 and CDR2: LGHNA and YSLEER. The CDR3 has 15 residues. The V gene lost 1 base and the J gene lost 5 bases, with 9 bases spanning the gap. CDR3 in amino acids: CASSQGTPNNSPLHF. DNA for the CDR3: TGCGCCAGCAGCCAAGGGACTCCTAATAATTCACCCCTCCACTTT.

This chain links TRBV4-3 with TRBJ1-4; 8 bases line up with TRBD1. Losses at the gene ends were 1 base for V and 5 bases for J; bases not matched to a gene: 9. Per the germline V gene, CDR1 is LGHNA and CDR2 is YSLEER. This CDR3 has 17 residues. The CDR3 protein is CASSQGAGRTGNEKLFF. In DNA, the CDR3 is TGCGCCAGCAGCCAAGGGGCTGGACGGACAGGGAATGAAAAACTGTTTTTT.

In nucleotides, the CDR3 is TGCGCCAGCAGCCAAGAGTCGGGGGCTAGCGGGGCCCACGAGCAGTACTTC. Amino acids: CASSQESGASGAHEQYF. The V and J genes are TRBV4-3 and TRBJ2-7, with 9 positions matching TRBD2. Germline CDR1 and CDR2: LGHNA and YSLEER. The CDR3 has 17 residues. The V segment lost 0 bases and the J segment 5 bases; nucleotides outside the gene matches: 11.

The V call is TRBV6-6, the J call TRBJ2-7; D may be TRBD2 (6 bases). Per the germline V gene, CDR1 is MNHNY and CDR2 is SVGAGI (reference sequence). There are 14 residues in the CDR3. V lost 5 bases to trimming and J lost 3 bases, with 14 bases between them. CDR3 sequence reads: CASSPASVLYEQYF. The CDR3 bases are TGTGCCAGCAGTCCCGCTAGCGTCCTCTACGAGCAGTACTTC.

Only one count was recorded for this clone. The rearrangement links TRBV4-1 to TRBJ2-7; 13 bases align to TRBD2. The germline V gene encodes CDR1 MGHRA and CDR2 YSYEKL. With 5 bases clipped from V and 6 bases from J, the junction kept 7 bases outside the gene matches. This CDR3 has 15 residues. The CDR3: CASSEGLAGRGEQYF. CDR3 bases: TGCGCCAGCAGCGAGGGACTAGCGGGAAGGGGCGAGCAGTACTTC.

V usage is TRBV10-1 and J usage is TRBJ2-1, with D possibly being TRBD1 (6 bases). V was cut by 6 bases and J by 0 bases, with 9 bases left in between. The CDR3 runs 14 residues. The germline V gene has CDR1 WNHNN and CDR2 SYGVQD (reference sequence). As DNA, the CDR3 is TGCGCCAGCAGCAGGGGAAACTCCTACAATGAGCAGTTCTTC. It translates to CASSRGNSYNEQFF.

The chain is built from TRBV18 and TRBJ2-6; 11 bases fit TRBD1. Trimming at V came to 6 bases and at J to 0 bases, leaving 4 bases not matched to a gene. There are 17 residues in the CDR3. CDR1 KGHSH and CDR2 LQKENI come from the germline V gene. In nucleotides, the CDR3 is TGTGCCAGCTCGGGGACAGGGGGGAGCTCTGGGGCCAACGTCCTGACTTTC. It is translated as CASSGTGGSSGANVLTF.

This clone was seen a handful of times. The CDR3 sequence is CASSASRGAYSPLHF. Here the CDR3 DNA reads TGTGCCAGCAGCGCCTCCAGGGGTGCGTATTCACCCCTCCACTTT. The rearrangement links TRBV6-2 or TRBV6-3 to TRBJ1-6; the D gene is possibly TRBD1 (6 bases). Germline CDR1 and CDR2: MNHEY and SVGEGT. The CDR3 is 15 amino acids. Between the trimmed V and J ends, which lost 6 bases and 8 bases, there was a span of 17 bases.

This clone has a count of ten or more. The chain uses TRBV6-2 or TRBV6-3 and TRBJ2-1; TRBD1 matches at 7 bases. The CDR3 sequence is 16 residues long. The germline V gene has CDR1 MNHEY and CDR2 SVGEGT. V was clipped by 2 bases and J by 9 bases; unmatched bases: 13. CDR3 in amino acids: CASSYLRQGLIFEQFF. The CDR3 DNA reads as TGTGCCAGCAGTTACCTACGACAGGGTCTGATTTTTGAGCAGTTCTTC.

This clone was recorded a few times. The chain links TRBV28 to TRBJ2-7; D perhaps matches TRBD1 (5 bases). This CDR3 contains 12 residues. The V gene lost 6 bases and the J gene lost 5 bases, with 11 bases spanning the gap. Per germline, CDR1 MDHEN and CDR2 SYDVKM. CDR3 DNA: TGTGCCAGCAGGGCAGGGTCCAACGAGCAGTACTTC. Its translation is CASRAGSNEQYF.

This clone has a handful of counts. The chain links TRBV7-3 to TRBJ2-7, with D possibly TRBD2 on 6 matching bases. Germline values: CDR1 SGHTA, CDR2 FQGTGA. The CDR3 has 13 residues. Trimming cost V 2 bases and J 2 bases, with 7 bases left between them. CDR3 DNA: TGTGCCAGCAGCTTAGGGAGGACCTACGAGCAGTACTTC. As protein: CASSLGRTYEQYF.

This sequence joins TRBV18 and TRBJ1-1; TRBD1 matches 9 bases. The CDR3 consists of 15 residues. CDR1 and CDR2 (germline): KGHSH, LQKENI. V was clipped by 3 bases and J by 7 bases; unmatched bases: 9. The CDR3 DNA sequence: TGTGCCAGCTCACCGAAGCTAACGGACAGGGGTGAAGCTTTCTTT. This translates into CASSPKLTDRGEAFF.

This chain connects TRBV6-2 or TRBV6-3 to TRBJ1-2, with 8 positions matching TRBD1. Germline assignment: CDR1 MNHEY and CDR2 SVGEGT. The CDR3 loop spans 15 amino acids. The trim removed 3 bases at V and 8 bases at J, leaving 11 bases unmatched. The CDR3 DNA sequence: TGTGCCAGCAGTTATTGGGCAGGGGGCGCGGACGGCTACACCTTC. This encodes CASSYWAGGADGYTF.

The chain couples TRBV6-5 to TRBJ1-6; the match to TRBD1 covers 8 bases. The J segment lost 5 bases and the V segment lost 7 bases, leaving 7 bases of the junction unmatched. CDR3 length: 15 residues. Germline loops: CDR1 MNHEY, CDR2 SVGAGI. The CDR3 DNA reads as TGTGCCAGCAAAACCCGACAGGGGAATAATTCACCCCTCCACTTT. Translated, it gives CASKTRQGNNSPLHF.

The V call is TRBV19, the J call TRBJ2-7; 9 positions agree with TRBD1. Germline CDR1 is LNHDA and CDR2 is SQIVND (reference sequence). Trimming removed 6 bases from V and 5 bases from J; junction bases left unmatched: 11. CDR3 length: 15 amino acids. CDR3 protein: CASSPVTGGFHEQYF. CDR3 bases: TGTGCCAGTAGCCCAGTGACAGGGGGATTCCACGAGCAGTACTTC.

The chain employs TRBV5-1 and TRBJ2-1; 9 bases match TRBD2. The CDR3 is made up of 15 amino acids. The germline V gene encodes CDR1 SGHRS and CDR2 YFSETQ. With V trimmed by 0 bases and J by 8 bases, 6 bases remained unmatched. The CDR3 bases are TGCGCCAGCAGCTTGGTTAGCGGGAGCCAGTATGAGCAGTTCTTC. Its protein is CASSLVSGSQYEQFF.

The gene calls are TRBV5-1 and TRBJ1-1; D uncertain. Germline V gene data show CDR1 as SGHRS and CDR2 as YFSETQ. The V and J ends lost 1 base and 1 base respectively, with 8 bases between them. The length of the CDR3 is 14 residues. Here the CDR3 reads CASSLTGRNTEAFF. The CDR3 bases are TGCGCCAGCAGCTTGACGGGGAGGAACACTGAAGCTTTCTTT. Full variable domain (missing parts from reference TRBV5-1 and TRBJ1-1): KAGVTQTPRYLIKTRGQQVTLSCSPISGHRSVSWYQQTPGQGLQFLFEYFSETQRNKGNFPGRFSGRQFSNSRSEMNVSTLELGDSALYLCASSLTGRNTEAFFGQGTRLTVV.

This clone was counted once. The CDR3 DNA sequence: TGCAGCGTTGGGCCTGCCCCCTACGAGCAGTACTTC. Protein: CSVGPAPYEQYF. The V call is TRBV29-1, the J call TRBJ2-7; D not resolved. The CDR3 totals 12 residues. Germline V gives CDR1 SQVTM, CDR2 ANQGSEA. The V end was cut by 4 bases, the J end by 2 bases, with 9 bases between.

This chain joins TRBV5-4 and TRBJ1-2; D is undetermined. The germline V gene encodes CDR1 SGHNT and CDR2 YYREEE (reference sequence). V was clipped by 0 bases and J by 1 base, with 7 bases between them. The CDR3 loop spans 14 amino acids. In nucleotides, the CDR3 is TGTGCCAGCAGCTTGGGAGGGTTTAACTATGGCTACACCTTC. Translating gives CASSLGGFNYGYTF.

CDR3 sequence: CASSPAAQGGYGYTF. The CDR3 DNA sequence: TGTGCCAGCAGTCCCGCGGCACAGGGTGGGTATGGCTACACCTTC. The chain has TRBV7-6 and TRBJ1-2; TRBD1 might be the D (6 bases). From germline, CDR1 is SGHVS and CDR2 FNYEAQ. V was trimmed by 6 bases and J by 5 bases, leaving 19 bases between them. This CDR3 is 15 amino acids long.

This clone showed up just a few times. The CDR3 region has the DNA TGTGCCAGCAGTTTTGACACTAATTCACCCCTCCACTTT. Translated, it gives CASSFDTNSPLHF. This sequence joins TRBV28 and TRBJ1-6; the D is unclear. The germline V gene encodes CDR1 MDHEN and CDR2 SYDVKM. Trimming left V 3 bases short and J 6 bases short, with 6 bases between. The length of the CDR3 is 13 residues.

The chain carries TRBV6-2 or TRBV6-3 and TRBJ2-7, with TRBD1 as a possible D gene (5 bases). This CDR3 contains 16 residues. V was shortened by 5 bases and J by 4 bases, with 21 bases between the two germline ends. Germline V CDR1 and CDR2: MNHEY, SVGEGT. The CDR3 sequence: CASSRLHGRASYEQYF. The CDR3 DNA sequence: TGTGCCAGCAGTCGCCTACACGGCAGGGCTTCGTACGAGCAGTACTTC.

The chain joins TRBV25-1 to TRBJ2-1, with 9 bases identical to TRBD2. Germline-derived CDR1 and CDR2 are MGHDK and SYGVNS. There are 16 residues in the CDR3. The V and J ends lost 2 bases and 6 bases, in that order; junction bases with no gene match: 8. Here the CDR3 reads CASSEELAGVGNEQFF. The CDR3 nucleotides read TGTGCCAGCAGTGAAGAATTAGCGGGAGTGGGCAATGAGCAGTTCTTC. The variable domain in full, with the rest retrieved from reference TRBV25-1 and TRBJ2-1, is EADIYQTPRYLVIGTGKKITLECSQTMGHDKMYWYQQDPGMELHLIHYSYGVNSTEKGDLSSESTVSRIRTEHFPLTLESARPSHTSQYLCASSEELAGVGNEQFFGPGTRLTVL.